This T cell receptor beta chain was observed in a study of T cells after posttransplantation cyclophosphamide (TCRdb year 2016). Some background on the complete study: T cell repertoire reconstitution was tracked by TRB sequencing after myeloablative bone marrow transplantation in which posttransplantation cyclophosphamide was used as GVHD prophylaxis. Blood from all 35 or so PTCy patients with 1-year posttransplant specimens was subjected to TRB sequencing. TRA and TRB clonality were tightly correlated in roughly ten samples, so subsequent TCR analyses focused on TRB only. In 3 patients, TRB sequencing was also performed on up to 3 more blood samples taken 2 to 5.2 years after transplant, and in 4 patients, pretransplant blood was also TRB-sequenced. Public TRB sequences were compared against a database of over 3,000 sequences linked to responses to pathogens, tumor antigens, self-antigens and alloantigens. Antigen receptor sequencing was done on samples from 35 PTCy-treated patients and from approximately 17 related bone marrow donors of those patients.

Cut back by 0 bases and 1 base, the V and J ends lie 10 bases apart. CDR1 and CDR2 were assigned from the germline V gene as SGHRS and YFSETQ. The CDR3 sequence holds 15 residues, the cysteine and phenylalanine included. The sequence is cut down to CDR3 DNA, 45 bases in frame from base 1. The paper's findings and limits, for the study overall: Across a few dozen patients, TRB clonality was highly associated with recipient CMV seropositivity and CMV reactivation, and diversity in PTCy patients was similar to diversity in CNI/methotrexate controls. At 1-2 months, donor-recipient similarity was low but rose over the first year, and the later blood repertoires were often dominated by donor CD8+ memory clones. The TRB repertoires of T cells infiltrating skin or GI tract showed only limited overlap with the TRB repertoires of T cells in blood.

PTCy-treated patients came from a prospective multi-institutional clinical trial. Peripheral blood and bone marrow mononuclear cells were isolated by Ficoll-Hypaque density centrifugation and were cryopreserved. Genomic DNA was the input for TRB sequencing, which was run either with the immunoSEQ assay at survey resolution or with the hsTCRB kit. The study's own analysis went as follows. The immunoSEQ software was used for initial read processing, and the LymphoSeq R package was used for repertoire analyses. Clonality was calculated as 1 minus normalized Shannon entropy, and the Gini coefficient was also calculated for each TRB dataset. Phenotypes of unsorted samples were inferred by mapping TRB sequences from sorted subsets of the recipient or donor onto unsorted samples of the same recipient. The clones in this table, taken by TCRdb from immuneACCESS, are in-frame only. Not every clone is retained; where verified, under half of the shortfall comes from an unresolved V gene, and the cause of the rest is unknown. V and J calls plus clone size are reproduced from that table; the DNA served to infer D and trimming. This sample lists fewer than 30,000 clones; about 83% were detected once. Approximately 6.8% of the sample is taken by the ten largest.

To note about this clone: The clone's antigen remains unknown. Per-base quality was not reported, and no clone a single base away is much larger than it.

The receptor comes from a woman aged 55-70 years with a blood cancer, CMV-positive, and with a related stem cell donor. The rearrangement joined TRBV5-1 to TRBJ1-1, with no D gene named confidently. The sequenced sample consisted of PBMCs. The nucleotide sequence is TGCGCCAGCAGCTTGGGCAGTCAATCGAACACTGAAGCTTTCTTT. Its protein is CASSLGSQSNTEAFF.